This entry lists 19 T cell receptor beta chains sequenced from one sample in a study of blood T cells in healthy people across ages. A sample-barcoded 5' primer and a J-beta primer mix were used in a second PCR of about 6 to 12 cycles. Via MiXCR, TCRdb re-called the 5' RACE reads, giving one row per CDR3 protein. Of under 700,000 distinct CDR3 sequences listed, 20% to 30% are singletons. This sample also belongs to another study, concerning T cells of mothers and their children.

The sample was blood. Receptors originate from a boy younger than 18 in good health.

The chain has TRBV20-1 and TRBJ1-1; 7 nucleotides line up with TRBD1. The V gene's germline CDR1 is DFQATT and CDR2 SNEGSKA (reference sequence). V lost 6 bases and J lost 5; bases outside the gene matches: 6. CDR3 length equals 12 residues. The CDR3 sequence is CSARPQGTEAFF. CDR3 nucleotides: TGCAGTGCCCGACCACAGGGGACTGAAGCTTTCTTT.

In this sample, this clonotype turned up a few times. This chain's CDR3 is CASSQGTVSEGIQYF. CDR3 DNA: TGTGCCAGCAGCCAAGGGACAGTCTCGGAGGGCATTCAGTACTTC. The gene calls are TRBV3-1 and TRBJ2-4, with D perhaps TRBD1 or TRBD2 (6 bases each). V was trimmed by 1 base and J by 9 bases, leaving 16 bases between them. Germline CDR1 LGHDT, CDR2 YNNKEL (reference sequence). The CDR3 consists of 15 residues.

The chain is built from TRBV9 and TRBJ2-1; 7 bases are shared with TRBD2. V lost 0 bases to trimming and J lost 4 bases; unmatched junction nucleotides: 7. The length of the CDR3 is 16 residues. The V gene's germline CDR1 is SGDLS and CDR2 YYNGEE. The DNA of the CDR3 is TGTGCCAGCAGCGTAGGTACACTAGCGCCATACAATGAGCAGTTCTTC. This translates into CASSVGTLAPYNEQFF.

This chain links TRBV28 with TRBJ2-3, with D perhaps TRBD2 (6 bases). Germline V lookup: CDR1 MDHEN, CDR2 SYDVKM. This CDR3 is built from 15 residues. V was cut by 2 bases and J by 7 bases, with 16 bases left in between. CDR3 region: CASSLRGMGAHTQYF. The DNA for the CDR3 is TGTGCCAGCAGTTTACGGGGGATGGGAGCACATACGCAGTATTTT.

The chain employs TRBV29-1 and TRBJ2-2; D not certain. Trimming cost V 7 bases and J 6 bases, with 15 bases left between them. Germline V lookup: CDR1 SQVTM, CDR2 ANQGSEA. The CDR3 is 13 amino acids. CDR3 DNA: TGCAGCGCAACATCACTGGGCTCCGGGGAGCTGTTTTTT. Translated: CSATSLGSGELFF.

This clonotype was seen ten or more times. The chain carries TRBV7-9 and TRBJ1-1, with D possibly TRBD1 on 6 matching bases. CDR3 length: 18 residues. Trimming shortened V by 8 bases and J by 4 bases, and 29 bases separated the two germline ends. CDR1 and CDR2 (germline): SEHNR, FQNEAQ (reference sequence). Here the CDR3 reads CASDYSSGGRRGGTEAFF. The CDR3 nucleotides are TGTGCCAGCGATTATTCGTCGGGGGGCCGCCGCGGGGGCACTGAAGCTTTCTTT.

This clonotype was picked up a small number of times. The chain's CDR3 is CASTPSGRVTEAFF. The CDR3 bases are TGTGCCAGCACCCCGTCGGGCAGGGTAACTGAAGCTTTCTTT. The V gene is TRBV6-2 or TRBV6-3, the J gene TRBJ1-1, with D possibly TRBD1 on 5 matching bases. Per germline, CDR1 MNHEY and CDR2 SVGEGT. Trimming removed 7 bases from V and 5 bases from J, with 17 bases in between. The CDR3 covers 14 residues.

The rearrangement uses TRBV14 and TRBJ2-5; D might be TRBD2 (6 bases). Trimming took 7 bases from V and 5 from J, leaving 17 bases between them. The CDR3 covers 14 residues. Germline V gene lookup returns CDR1 SGHDN and CDR2 FVKESK. CDR3: CASTNSGLVETQYF. The CDR3 DNA follows: TGTGCCAGCACAAACAGCGGGTTGGTGGAGACCCAGTACTTC.

This chain connects TRBV4-2 to TRBJ2-4, with a weak D call TRBD1 (6 bases). This CDR3 comprises 15 residues. Germline CDR1 and CDR2: LGHNA and YNFKEQ. The germline V and J ends were trimmed by 3 bases and 4 bases, with 13 bases remaining between them. CDR3 residues: CASSHTGTTKNIQYF. The CDR3 bases are TGTGCCAGCAGCCACACCGGGACAACTAAAAACATTCAGTACTTC.

This clonotype was seen a handful of times. This chain links TRBV21-1 with TRBJ2-1; TRBD2, the D gene given by the table, was not confirmed from the DNA. TRBV21-1 represents a pseudogene. CDR3 size: 18 residues. CDR3 bases: TGTGCCAGCAGCAAAGTGGGGACCCCGGGGGGCCTTTACAATGAGCAGTTCTTC. It codes for CASSKVGTPGGLYNEQFF.

The chain joins TRBV21-1 to TRBJ2-7; the table's D call TRBD1 went unverified against the DNA. TRBV21-1 is assigned pseudogene status. The CDR3 is 14 residues long. The CDR3 DNA is TGTGCCAGCAGCAATACAGGGGATTCCTACGAGCAGTACTTC. As protein: CASSNTGDSYEQYF.

The chain couples TRBV20-1 to TRBJ2-1, with a tentative D call TRBD2 (6 bases). This CDR3 has 14 residues. The V end lost 0 bases, the J end lost 7 bases, and 13 bases lay between the germline ends. Germline V CDR1 and CDR2: DFQATT, SNEGSKA (reference sequence). The CDR3 DNA is TGCAGTGCTAGAGATCGCCAGGACTATAATGAGCAGTTCTTC. The encoded protein is CSARDRQDYNEQFF.

This chain uses TRBV4-3 with TRBJ2-1; D ambiguous. Germline assignment: CDR1 LGHNA and CDR2 YSLEER. The CDR3 has 13 amino acids. Trimming removed 1 base from V and 8 bases from J, with 9 bases in between. CDR3 sequence: CASSQVDTDEQFF. The CDR3 DNA reads TGCGCCAGCAGCCAAGTCGATACTGATGAGCAGTTCTTC.

This chain joins TRBV7-2 and TRBJ1-4; D unclear. From germline, CDR1 is SGHTA and CDR2 FQGNSA. Trimming took 5 bases from V and 7 from J, leaving 14 bases between them. The CDR3 length is 14 residues. The CDR3: CASSTVPGGEKLFF. CDR3 bases: TGTGCCAGCAGCACCGTCCCCGGCGGTGAAAAACTGTTTTTT.

This clonotype appeared a few times. This rearrangement joins TRBV7-3 to TRBJ2-2; D is ambiguous. Between the trimmed V and J ends, which lost 5 bases and 10 bases, there was a span of 14 bases. The germline CDR1 and CDR2 sequences are SGHTA and FQGTGA. CDR3 length: 13 residues. The CDR3 bases are TGTGCCAGCAGCCCTGGGCCCGCGCCGGAGCTGTTTTTT. Residues: CASSPGPAPELFF.

This chain joins TRBV9 and TRBJ2-5; maybe TRBD2 (6 bases). V gave up 0 bases and J gave up 4 bases, with 16 bases separating them. CDR3 length: 16 amino acids. From germline, CDR1 is SGDLS and CDR2 YYNGEE. CDR3 in DNA: TGTGCCAGCAGCGTAGCAGGCGGGGTAGCGTCAGAGACCCAGTACTTC. It yields the protein CASSVAGGVASETQYF.

This clonotype has more than one count but fewer than ten. The chain uses TRBV7-9 and TRBJ2-1; D unclear. This CDR3 spans 14 amino acids. Trimming stripped 8 bases from V and 4 bases from J, with 15 bases between. Germline-derived CDR1 and CDR2 are SEHNR and FQNEAQ (reference sequence). This CDR3 reads CASGNPSAYNEQFF. CDR3 DNA: TGTGCCAGCGGCAACCCGAGCGCTTACAATGAGCAGTTCTTC.

This sequence joins TRBV12-3 or TRBV12-4 and TRBJ2-5, with 12 bases fitting TRBD2. The J call may be faulty, since TRBJ2-1 better matches the DNA end. The CDR3 sequence is 15 residues long. The CDR3 loop reads CASSLPGLAGREQFF. The CDR3, as DNA: TGTGCCAGCAGCCTGCCGGGACTAGCGGGCCGGGAGCAGTTCTTC.

The DNA for the CDR3 is TGTGCCAGCAGCGAGAGGACAGGGACCCAAGAGACCCAGTACTTC. This encodes CASSERTGTQETQYF. The genes are TRBV16 and TRBJ2-5; TRBD1 agrees at 8 bases. Germline V gene sequence: CDR1 KGHSY, CDR2 FQNENV. J lost 1 base, V lost 5 bases, and 6 bases had no gene match. The CDR3 has 15 residues.